This T cell receptor (beta chain) originates from a study of molecular identifiers for immune sequencing clone quantification. Study-wide points: The sizes of highly expanded clones could be underestimated when identical TCR molecules share a barcode.

This CDR3 is 16 amino acids long. With V trimmed by 8 bases and J by 0 bases, 10 bases remained unmatched. Each CDR3 protein is one row after TCRdb ran MiXCR on the PCR reads. Among 400,000 to 600,000 distinct CDR3 sequences listed, over 20% were seen once. This clonotype showed up just once. Its cognate antigen is unknown. J is TRBJ2-3 and V is TRBV5-3, with 9 bases aligning to TRBD2. TRBV5-3 is recorded as an ORF, its role being uncertain. The sequence derives from a human donor in good health. Some libraries in this study had Jurkat cell RNA spiked in. Sample: naive CD8+ T cells from blood, with Jurkat cell RNA spiked in. Regarding subset: FACS-sorted CD8+CD4-CCR7+CD45RA+ naive T cells. The CDR3 bases are TGTGCCAGCAACCTAAGCGGGGGGCTAAGCACAGATACGCAGTATTTT. The encoded protein is CASNLSGGLSTDTQYF.